This TCR beta chain stems from a study of T-cell memory formation after mild COVID-19. Study conclusions and caveats: The study found balanced CD4/CD8 in clones contracting day 15 to 85 and a CD4+ lean in later expanders.

TCRalpha and TCRbeta libraries used 5'RACE with constant-segment primers and UMIs. TCRdb recomputed calls from the 5' RACE reads with MiXCR, one row per CDR3 protein. The sample lists around 180,000 distinct CDR3 sequences; 16% were seen once. This clonotype was recorded at least ten times. Its target is not known. This receptor was identified in an adult woman who had mild COVID-19 (a few samples of this study predate the infection). Cell type and time point are not known. Sequenced: PBMCs or a T cell subset sorted from them (not recorded which).

The CDR3 nucleotides read TGTGCCACGAGACGGGGGGAGGAAAACTCCTACGAGCAGTACTTC. This codes for CATRRGEENSYEQYF. V and J are TRBV6-5 and TRBJ2-7; 7 bases are a match to TRBD2. Trimming took 10 bases from V and 0 from J; bases not matched to a gene: 12. CDR3 length: 15 residues. Germline loops: CDR1 MNHEY, CDR2 SVGAGI.